Sequencing of this TCR beta chain was carried out in a study of blood T cell repertoires in COVID-19. Study in general: In each case, the material was cDNA or gDNA derived from T cells, B-cell-depleted T cells, or PBMCs.

Profiled with immunoSEQ multiplex PCR; TCRdb holds only in-frame clones, not every one. The sample has about 240,000 clones, about 83% seen once. Trimming pared 1 base from V and 3 bases from J, leaving 7 bases between. The CDR3 length is 14 residues. The germline V gene has CDR1 LNHDA and CDR2 SQIVND (reference sequence). There are a few counts of this clone. The sample has other DNA sequences that encode this CDR3 too. This receptor was taken from a man younger than 45 who had recovered from COVID-19. This rearrangement joins TRBV19 to TRBJ2-1; weak D call: TRBD2 (6 bases). What was sequenced was peripheral blood. The CDR3 DNA sequence: TGTGCCAGTAGTATAGGCGGGGACTACAATGAGCAGTTCTTC. Protein sequence: CASSIGGDYNEQFF.